The 2 T cell receptor beta chains reported below all come from one sample, sequenced in a study of blood T cells in healthy people across ages (dated by TCRdb to 2015 to 2017). The method behind the library was 5' RACE. The reads were generated on an Illumina HiSeq 2500. The second PCR ran for about 6 to 12 cycles and used a J-beta primer mix along with a sample-barcoded 5' primer. TCRdb cleaned the public reads at Q25 with fastp, built clones with MiXCR and kept in-frame beta chains. Each entry merges the rows of one CDR3 protein and shows their most common DNA and genes. The sample table holds 780,000 or so distinct CDR3 sequences, of which 20% to 30% were seen once. Roughly 3.8% of the sample is taken by the ten largest. These same records also appear under a second study, on T cells of mothers and their children.

The sample taken for sequencing was blood. These receptors all stem from a boy younger than 18 in good health.

This clonotype was counted a few times. DNA of the CDR3: TGTGCCAGCAGCCCCCGGGACAGCCTTCTTGAAAAACTGTTTTTT. It is translated as CASSPRDSLLEKLFF. The chain has TRBV7-9 and TRBJ1-4, with TRBD1 matching over 7 bases. V trimming: 5 bases; J trimming: 7 bases; junction bases outside the gene matches: 10. The CDR3 totals 15 residues. CDR1 is SEHNR and CDR2 is FQNEAQ in the germline V gene (reference sequence).

This clonotype turned up a few times. The gene calls are TRBV12-3 or TRBV12-4 and TRBJ1-5; no definite D call. This CDR3 has 12 amino acids. Trimming took off 1 base at V and 9 bases at J, with 7 bases between the two ends. In DNA, the CDR3 is TGTGCCAGCAGTTTAGTGGATCTGCCCCAGCATTTT. Translated, it gives CASSLVDLPQHF.